This T cell receptor (beta chain) emerged from a study of control samples from healthy donors and cancer patients. Assay: immunoSEQ multiplex PCR; the TCRdb copy retains only in-frame clones and omits some. The sample carries 65,000 to 95,000 clones, 80% to 90% recorded once. Germline CDR1 is SGDLS and CDR2 is YYNGEE. After removal of 2 bases from V and 4 bases from J, the junction contained 13 bases not matched to a gene. CDR3 length equals 18 residues. Sequencing input: blood. The TCR originated in a man in his fifties or sixties in good health. This chain links TRBV9 with TRBJ2-3; the match to TRBD2 covers 10 bases. Here the CDR3 DNA reads TGTGCCAGCAGCGTGTTGGTTGAGCTAGCGGGGGCGGCAGATACGCAGTATTTT. Its translation: CASSVLVELAGAADTQYF. Using reference TRBV9 and TRBJ2-3 for the parts outside the CDR3, the full variable domain is DSGVTQTPKHLITATGQRVTLRCSPRSGDLSVYWYQQSLDQGLQFLIQYYNGEERAKGNILERFSAQQFPDLHSELNLSSLELGDSALYFCASSVLVELAGAADTQYFGPGTRLTVL.